The 30 T cell receptor beta chains presented below share a single source sample, sequenced in a study of OX40 agonist ivuxolimab in advanced cancers. TCRdb's copy holds only in-frame clones and misses some; the assay was immunoSEQ multiplex PCR. This sample yields tens of thousands of clones, of which roughly nine tenths are seen a single time; around 13% belongs to the top ten. The specimen comprised CD4+ or CD8+ T cells sorted from blood, sampled in a trial of the OX40 agonist ivuxolimab. The receptors originated from an adult with an advanced solid tumor such as melanoma, head and neck, liver or kidney cancer.

The chain employs TRBV27 and TRBJ2-7, with 10 bases matching TRBD1. Losses at the gene ends were 8 bases for V and 4 bases for J; bases not matched to a gene: 8. CDR1 and CDR2 from the germline V gene are MNHEY and SMNVEV (reference sequence). The CDR3 runs 14 residues. CDR3 protein: CASGAGTGVYEQYF. CDR3 nucleotides: TGTGCCAGCGGAGCCGGGACAGGGGTGTACGAGCAGTACTTC.

V and J are TRBV9 and TRBJ1-4; tentatively, D is TRBD1 (6 bases). V dropped 7 bases and J dropped 0 bases, with 7 bases sitting between them. Looked up from germline, CDR1 is SGDLS and CDR2 is YYNGEE. This CDR3 has 13 residues. The CDR3 DNA follows: TGTGCCAGCGGGGGCGCAACTAATGAAAAACTGTTTTTT. This encodes CASGGATNEKLFF.

The chain uses TRBV7-9 and TRBJ1-5, with D unresolved. CDR1 is SEHNR and CDR2 is FQNEAQ in the germline V gene (reference sequence). Trimming removed 1 base at V and 1 base at J, with 5 bases between. The length of the CDR3 is 14 residues. The CDR3 spells CASSLVDSNQPQHF. The CDR3 region has the DNA TGTGCCAGCAGCTTAGTCGACAGCAATCAGCCCCAGCATTTT.

This clone was counted only a few times. The chain recombines TRBV5-1 with TRBJ2-1; no clear D gene. The length of the CDR3 is 12 residues. Germline CDR1 and CDR2: SGHRS and YFSETQ. The germline V and J ends were trimmed by 5 bases and 5 bases, with 8 bases remaining between them. The CDR3 is CASRKADNEQFF. Here the CDR3 DNA reads TGCGCCAGCAGGAAGGCAGACAATGAGCAGTTCTTC.

The chain has TRBV7-6 and TRBJ2-7; 8 bases match TRBD2. The V and J ends lost 3 bases and 5 bases, in that order; junction bases with no gene match: 3. The CDR3 is 13 residues long. The germline V gene encodes CDR1 SGHVS and CDR2 FNYEAQ. CDR3 coding DNA: TGTGCCAGCAGCTTGGCGGGGGGTAACGAGCAGTACTTC. Protein: CASSLAGGNEQYF.

This clone was picked up one time. The chain is built from TRBV6-5 and TRBJ1-2; 8 bases map to TRBD1. CDR1 is MNHEY, CDR2 SVGAGI, per germline. Trimming cost V 0 bases and J 2 bases; bases outside gene matches: 2. The CDR3 loop spans 15 amino acids. The CDR3 is CASSYSGQGNYGYTF. The CDR3 region has the DNA TGTGCCAGCAGTTACTCTGGACAGGGCAACTATGGCTACACCTTC.

The CDR3 nucleotides read TGTGCCAGCAGTTTGGTAGCGGGAGCCTACTCCTACAATGAGCAGTTCTTC. Protein: CASSLVAGAYSYNEQFF. This chain connects TRBV27 to TRBJ2-1; 9 bases line up with TRBD2. J was trimmed by 0 bases and V by 3 bases; bases with no gene match: 6. The CDR3 has 17 residues. Per germline, CDR1 MNHEY and CDR2 SMNVEV (reference sequence).

DNA for the CDR3: TGTGCCAGCAGCTTAGATCGTATCCTAGGACTAGGACCCCGGGATGAGCAGTTCTTC. Its protein is CASSLDRILGLGPRDEQFF. The J gene is TRBJ2-1, the V gene TRBV7-2; 7 bases match TRBD2. The CDR3 has 19 residues. The V and J ends lost 1 base and 8 bases, in that order; junction bases with no gene match: 20. Germline lookup yields CDR1 SGHTA and CDR2 FQGNSA.

The chain recombines TRBV4-2 with TRBJ1-2; D not certain. Trimming pared 4 bases from V and 8 bases from J, leaving 17 bases between. There are 14 residues in the CDR3. Germline V gene sequence: CDR1 LGHNA, CDR2 YNFKEQ. CDR3 region: CASSPVPPASGYTF. The CDR3 nucleotides read TGTGCCAGCAGCCCCGTCCCGCCGGCCTCGGGCTACACCTTC.

This clone was detected only a few times. The rearrangement uses TRBV9 and TRBJ2-7; the match to TRBD1 covers 9 bases. CDR1 is SGDLS and CDR2 is YYNGEE in the germline V gene. There are 13 residues in the CDR3. V trimming: 4 bases; J trimming: 6 bases; junction bases outside the gene matches: 5. This CDR3 is CASSPGQGPEQYF. The CDR3 DNA reads TGTGCCAGCAGCCCGGGACAGGGCCCCGAGCAGTACTTC.

The chain is built from TRBV11-2 and TRBJ2-5; either TRBD1 or TRBD2 may supply D (5 bases each). The J call is in doubt because the DNA end fits TRBJ2-7 better. Per the germline V gene, CDR1 is SGHAT and CDR2 is FQNNGV. The CDR3 is made up of 12 amino acids. The CDR3 sequence: CASSLGGNEQYF. The CDR3 region has the DNA TGTGCCAGCAGCTTAGGGGGGAACGAGCAGTACTTC.

This chain connects TRBV27 to TRBJ2-7; D is possibly TRBD1 (5 bases). The CDR3 is 12 amino acids. Germline V gives CDR1 MNHEY, CDR2 SMNVEV (reference sequence). V was pared by 5 bases and J by 3 bases, with 8 bases between. The CDR3 bases are TGTGCCAGCAGTGGGGCCGTCTACGAGCAGTACTTC. Its translation is CASSGAVYEQYF.

This chain links TRBV6-1 with TRBJ2-7, with D tentatively TRBD1 (6 bases). The CDR3 runs to 13 residues. Looked up from germline, CDR1 is MNHNS and CDR2 is SASEGT. The ends were cut back, 1 base at V and 3 bases at J, with 7 bases in the middle. In DNA, the CDR3 is TGTGCCAGCAGTGAAGTACAGGGCTACGAGCAGTACTTC. It is translated as CASSEVQGYEQYF.

This rearrangement joins TRBV27 to TRBJ2-1; TRBD2 matches 7 bases. The CDR3 consists of 14 residues. Unmatched junction bases numbered 5, after V lost 5 bases and J lost 4 bases. Germline assignment: CDR1 MNHEY and CDR2 SMNVEV (reference sequence). CDR3 coding DNA: TGTGCCAGCAGTCAGCGGGACGCTTACAATGAGCAGTTCTTC. Residues: CASSQRDAYNEQFF.

The chain has TRBV28 and TRBJ2-7, with D unresolved. The V end was cut by 2 bases, the J end by 0 bases, with 8 bases between. The V gene's germline CDR1 is MDHEN and CDR2 SYDVKM. This CDR3 spans 14 amino acids. The CDR3 here is CASSLGKISYEQYF. In nucleotides, the CDR3 is TGTGCCAGCAGTTTAGGCAAGATCTCCTACGAGCAGTACTTC.

The chain employs TRBV6-5 and TRBJ2-1; D not certain. Germline CDR1 MNHEY, CDR2 SVGAGI. The germline V and J ends were trimmed by 2 bases and 4 bases, with 6 bases remaining between them. This CDR3 spans 13 amino acids. The CDR3 region has the DNA TGTGCCAGCAGTTACGGGCAGTACAATGAGCAGTTCTTC. Its protein is CASSYGQYNEQFF.

The genes are TRBV7-9 and TRBJ2-7; TRBD1 aligns across 7 bases. The CDR3 runs 13 residues. Trimming took 3 bases from V and 3 from J; bases not matched to a gene: 2. CDR1 is SEHNR and CDR2 is FQNEAQ in the germline V gene (reference sequence). The chain's CDR3 is CASSLAGGYEQYF. Written as DNA, the CDR3 is TGTGCCAGCAGCTTGGCAGGGGGCTACGAGCAGTACTTC.

This clone was seen once. The chain recombines TRBV19 with TRBJ1-3; D remains unclear. The V and J ends lost 6 bases and 1 base respectively, with 1 base between them. The CDR3 sequence is 11 residues long. CDR1 and CDR2 (germline): LNHDA, SQIVND (reference sequence). The CDR3 nucleotides are TGTGCCAGTAGATCTGGAAACACCATATATTTT. This encodes CASRSGNTIYF.

This sequence joins TRBV6-5 and TRBJ2-5; D may be TRBD2 (6 bases). V was trimmed by 6 bases and J by 6 bases, leaving 17 bases between them. Germline-derived CDR1 and CDR2 are MNHEY and SVGAGI. CDR3 length equals 14 residues. The CDR3 is CASSQGGAGKTQYF. The CDR3 bases are TGTGCCAGCAGCCAGGGAGGAGCAGGGAAGACCCAGTACTTC.

V usage is TRBV6-5 and J usage is TRBJ2-3; TRBD1 is a possible D gene (5 bases). This CDR3 spans 13 amino acids. The ends were cut back, 5 bases at V and 2 bases at J, with 8 bases in the middle. The germline CDR1 and CDR2 sequences are MNHEY and SVGAGI. The CDR3 protein is CASSTRATDTQYF. In DNA, the CDR3 is TGTGCCAGCAGTACCAGGGCCACAGATACGCAGTATTTT.

The chain links TRBV4-1 to TRBJ2-3, with 11 bases matching TRBD2. Germline CDR1 MGHRA, CDR2 YSYEKL. The ends lost 4 bases at V and 4 bases at J; junction bases unmatched: 10. CDR3 length: 17 residues. The CDR3 here is CASSPGGTSGSADTQYF. In DNA, the CDR3 is TGCGCCAGCAGCCCAGGAGGTACTAGCGGGAGCGCAGATACGCAGTATTTT.

This chain links TRBV10-3 with TRBJ2-3; possible D gene TRBD2, 6 bases. This CDR3 is 13 amino acids long. Germline CDR1 and CDR2: ENHRY and SYGVKD. V was pared by 6 bases and J by 0 bases, with 7 bases between. In nucleotides, the CDR3 is TGTGCCATCAGGGGACTGAGCACAGATACGCAGTATTTT. It specifies CAIRGLSTDTQYF.

The J gene is TRBJ1-1, the V gene TRBV4-1, with no clear D. From germline, CDR1 is MGHRA and CDR2 YSYEKL. The CDR3 runs to 14 residues. Deletions cut 0 bases from V and 6 bases from J, with 11 bases between. DNA for the CDR3: TGCGCCAGCAGCCAAGAGGGTCAGATATCTGAAGCTTTCTTT. Its translation is CASSQEGQISEAFF.

The V call is TRBV27, the J call TRBJ1-2; D not resolved. V was trimmed by 6 bases and J by 0 bases, leaving 11 bases between them. The CDR3 is 14 amino acids. Germline-derived CDR1 and CDR2 are MNHEY and SMNVEV (reference sequence). CDR3 in DNA: TGTGCCAGCAGCCCCCACTATCCTAACTATGGCTACACCTTC. Translating it yields CASSPHYPNYGYTF.

This clone was detected a few times. The CDR3 loop is CAGRPAGANTGELFF. The CDR3 bases are TGTGCCGGGAGGCCAGCGGGGGCCAACACCGGGGAGCTGTTTTTT. The V call is TRBV2, the J call TRBJ2-2; 8 nucleotides match TRBD2. Germline trimming cut 11 bases from V and 2 bases from J; bases unmatched to any gene: 10. The CDR3 spans 15 residues. Germline V lookup: CDR1 SNHLY, CDR2 FYNNEI.

The chain combines TRBV7-9 with TRBJ2-7, with 11 bases matching TRBD2. The CDR3 is 16 residues long. The V gene end was trimmed by 4 bases and the J gene end by 2 bases; junction bases not matched to a gene: 7. Germline V lookup: CDR1 SEHNR, CDR2 FQNEAQ (reference sequence). The CDR3 loop is CASSSKTSGDPYEQYF. CDR3 DNA: TGTGCCAGCAGCTCTAAGACTAGCGGGGACCCCTACGAGCAGTACTTC. The variable domain in full, completed from reference TRBV7-9 and TRBJ2-7, reads DTGVSQNPRHKITKRGQNVTFRCDPISEHNRLYWYRQTLGQGPEFLTYFQNEAQLEKSRLLSDRFSAERPKGSFSTLEIQRTEQGDSAMYLCASSSKTSGDPYEQYFGPGTRLTVT.

The chain recombines TRBV9 with TRBJ1-6; 8 bases agree with TRBD1. Trimming took 5 bases from V and 5 from J; bases not matched to a gene: 3. The CDR3 sequence is 14 residues long. Germline-derived CDR1 and CDR2 are SGDLS and YYNGEE. CDR3 loop: CASRPTGDNSPLHF. The CDR3 nucleotides are TGTGCCAGCAGACCGACAGGGGATAATTCACCCCTCCACTTT.

V and J are TRBV6-5 and TRBJ2-1, with D possibly being TRBD1 or TRBD2 (5 bases each). Per germline, CDR1 MNHEY and CDR2 SVGAGI. This CDR3 spans 13 amino acids. Deletions cut 8 bases from V and 2 bases from J, with 10 bases between. The CDR3 is CASGTAPYNEQFF. The CDR3 nucleotides read TGTGCCAGCGGGACGGCCCCCTACAATGAGCAGTTCTTC.

The V and J genes are TRBV9 and TRBJ1-2, with D possibly TRBD1 on 5 matching bases. Germline-derived CDR1 and CDR2 are SGDLS and YYNGEE. Trimming took 0 bases from V and 5 from J, leaving 8 bases between them. This CDR3 is built from 13 residues. CDR3 sequence reads: CASSVDGGYGYTF. CDR3 DNA: TGTGCCAGCAGCGTAGATGGGGGGTATGGCTACACCTTC.

This clone was seen a single time. J is TRBJ2-1 and V is TRBV7-9; D is possibly TRBD1 (5 bases). Germline CDR1 and CDR2: SEHNR and FQNEAQ (reference sequence). CDR3 length: 15 amino acids. Trimming shortened V by 0 bases and J by 4 bases, and 10 bases separated the two germline ends. This chain's CDR3 is CASSLAQTVYNEQFF. In nucleotides, the CDR3 is TGTGCCAGCAGCTTAGCCCAGACAGTTTACAATGAGCAGTTCTTC.